The present T cell receptor (beta chain) was sequenced within a study of blood T cells in healthy people across ages. A sample-barcoded 5' primer and a J-beta primer mix were used in a second PCR of roughly 6 to 12 cycles. One entry per CDR3 protein, called by TCRdb with MiXCR from the 5' RACE reads. The sample includes about 1.6 million distinct CDR3 sequences, about 35% of them seen just once. Each sample yielded at least 5.5 micrograms of PBMC total RNA. V was clipped by 6 bases and J by 6 bases, with 20 bases between them. CDR3 length equals 16 residues. CDR1 is SGHTA, CDR2 FQGTGA, per germline. Points from the study as a whole: The CMV status of each donor remained undetermined, and this could have confounded shifts in expanded clonotypes. There was a strong correlation between TCR beta diversity and naive T cell percentage.

This clonotype was recorded a few times. Its antigen is not identified. The sequencing sample was made of blood. The rearrangement links TRBV7-3 to TRBJ2-2; D is unclear. The sequence derives from a woman in her twenties or thirties in good health. This CDR3 reads CASSPHPRELSGELFF. Here the CDR3 DNA reads TGTGCCAGCAGTCCCCACCCTAGGGAACTGTCCGGGGAGCTGTTTTTT.